Presented here are 11 T cell receptor beta chains from one specimen sequenced in a study of T and B cells in COVID-19 patients. From blood, roughly 220-550 ng of genomic DNA served as TRB template. BIOMED2 TRB-A/B primer pools were used in multiplex TRB PCR. TCRdb processed the multiplex PCR reads anew with MiXCR; each CDR3 protein has one entry. The sample contains approximately 18,000 distinct CDR3 sequences, 25% to 35% of which appear only once. Material for sequencing was blood. The receptors stem from a human donor who had recovered from COVID-19.

As regards this clonotype: A read error may explain this, as a much larger clone is one base away. The chain links TRBV27 to TRBJ2-7; 7 bases map to TRBD2. Germline V gives CDR1 MNHEY, CDR2 SMNVEV (reference sequence). V trimming: 10 bases; J trimming: 3 bases; junction bases outside the gene matches: 6. The CDR3 sequence is 12 residues long. The CDR3 region is CATSGDGYEQYF. For the CDR3, the DNA is TGTGCCACCAGCGGGGACGGCTACGAGCAGTACTTC.

This clonotype ranks as medium-sized. This sequence joins TRBV5-5 and TRBJ2-2; 8 bases are a match to TRBD1. CDR3 size: 14 residues. The V segment lost 5 bases and the J segment 3 bases; nucleotides outside the gene matches: 3. Germline CDR1 reads SGHKS; CDR2 reads YYEKEE (reference sequence). The CDR3 loop reads CASRDREDTGELFF. The CDR3 DNA is TGTGCCAGCAGGGACAGGGAGGACACCGGGGAGCTGTTTTTT.

The rearrangement joins TRBV7-2 to TRBJ2-2; D uncertain. From germline, CDR1 is SGHTA and CDR2 FQGNSA. This CDR3 spans 13 amino acids. V was cut by 3 bases and J by 5 bases, with 7 bases left in between. The CDR3, as DNA: TGTGCCAGCAGCTTCCGGACGACCGGGGAGCTGTTTTTT. Its protein product is CASSFRTTGELFF.

The rearrangement links TRBV12-3 or TRBV12-4 to TRBJ1-3; D is possibly TRBD1 (6 bases). V was pared by 6 bases and J by 4 bases, with 13 bases between. The CDR3 is 14 residues long. CDR3 coding DNA: TGTGCCAGCAGGGTACAGGGAGAAGGAAACACCATATATTTT. Amino acids: CASRVQGEGNTIYF.

This clonotype turned up a few times. The V and J genes are TRBV10-3 and TRBJ1-5, with unresolved D. The V gene's germline CDR1 is ENHRY and CDR2 SYGVKD. This CDR3 has 12 amino acids. V lost 6 bases, J lost 4 bases, and 7 bases lay in between. CDR3 in DNA: TGTGCCATCAGCGACCTGAATCAGCCCCAGCATTTT. Protein product: CAISDLNQPQHF.

This clonotype was counted between two and nine times. This sequence joins TRBV15 and TRBJ2-5, with D possibly being TRBD2 (7 bases). Germline CDR1 LNHNV, CDR2 YYDKDF (reference sequence). Trimming took off 0 bases at V and 2 bases at J, with 16 bases between the two ends. The CDR3 covers 17 residues. In DNA, the CDR3 is TGTGCCACCAGCAGAGACCCCTCGGGGGGCCCTCAAGAGACCCAGTACTTC. This translates into CATSRDPSGGPQETQYF.

The chain employs TRBV6-1 and TRBJ1-2; tentatively, D is TRBD1 (5 bases). V lost 1 base and J 8 bases, leaving 11 bases between the germline ends. Per the germline V gene, CDR1 is MNHNS and CDR2 is SASEGT. The CDR3 sequence is 13 residues long. This CDR3 is CASSEGRVGGYTF. The CDR3 region has the DNA TGTGCCAGCAGTGAAGGCAGGGTTGGCGGCTACACCTTC.

This clonotype was seen more than once but under ten times. V and J are TRBV4-2 and TRBJ1-1; D is unresolved. Trimming stripped 0 bases from V and 4 bases from J, with 12 bases between. The germline gives CDR1 LGHNA, CDR2 YNFKEQ. This CDR3 region has 15 residues. DNA of the CDR3: TGTGCCAGCAGCCAAGATCTGCTGACTAGCACTGAAGCTTTCTTT. Encoded protein: CASSQDLLTSTEAFF.

Only a few counts were recorded for this clonotype. This chain connects TRBV24-1 to TRBJ2-5; D gene ambiguous. V shed 1 base and J shed 1 base, with 9 bases lying between them. The CDR3 covers 15 residues. The V gene's germline CDR1 is KGHDR and CDR2 SFDVKD. The CDR3 DNA sequence: TGTGCCACCAGTGATTTAGGTGACGGCCAAGAGACCCAGTACTTC. Amino acids: CATSDLGDGQETQYF.

By sample fraction, this clonotype is medium-sized. V is TRBV6-5 and J is TRBJ1-6, with 9 bases that match TRBD1. Germline loops: CDR1 MNHEY, CDR2 SVGAGI. CDR3 length: 16 residues. Unmatched junction bases numbered 16, after V lost 10 bases and J lost 9 bases. The CDR3 sequence: CATSGDRVGVGSPLHF. As DNA, the CDR3 is TGTGCCACCTCAGGGGACAGGGTGGGGGTCGGTTCACCCCTCCACTTT.

This clonotype was observed a few times. This chain joins TRBV6-2 or TRBV6-3 and TRBJ1-4; D is ambiguous. The germline V and J ends were trimmed by 2 bases and 4 bases, with 8 bases remaining between them. This CDR3 spans 14 amino acids. Looked up from germline, CDR1 is MNHEY and CDR2 is SVGEGT. The CDR3 sequence: CASSYQNSNEKLFF. In DNA form, the CDR3 reads TGTGCCAGCAGTTACCAGAACAGTAATGAAAAACTGTTTTTT.